A single sample is the source of the 11 T cell receptor beta chains below, sequenced in a study of blood T cell repertoires in COVID-19. Data came from immunoSEQ multiplex PCR; TCRdb stores just in-frame clones and leaves some out. The sample has around 53,000 clones, roughly 89% seen once. The sequenced material came from peripheral blood. These receptors were taken from a man between 45 and 60 years old with acute or convalescent COVID-19.

This sequence joins TRBV3-1 (or the pseudogene TRBV3-2) and TRBJ2-1; 9 bases are shared with TRBD2. Trimming removed 1 base from V and 3 bases from J; junction bases left unmatched: 7. This CDR3 has 17 residues. CDR1 and CDR2 (germline): LGHDT, YNNKEL (reference sequence). This CDR3 reads CASSQVSGSGSYNEQFF. The CDR3 DNA is TGTGCCAGCAGCCAAGTCTCGGGTAGCGGGAGCTACAATGAGCAGTTCTTC.

V usage is TRBV9 and J usage is TRBJ1-5; maybe TRBD1 (5 bases). Germline V gives CDR1 SGDLS, CDR2 YYNGEE. V was shortened by 0 bases and J by 5 bases, with 9 bases between the two germline ends. There are 14 residues in the CDR3. CDR3 in amino acids: CASSVGAGYQPQHF. The DNA for the CDR3 is TGTGCCAGCAGCGTAGGTGCAGGGTATCAGCCCCAGCATTTT.

The genes are TRBV6-6 and TRBJ1-3, with a tentative D call TRBD1 (5 bases). Germline loops: CDR1 MNHNY, CDR2 SVGAGI (reference sequence). V dropped 6 bases and J dropped 0 bases, with 12 bases sitting between them. This CDR3 has 15 amino acids. The CDR3 bases are TGTGCCAGCAGCCCCTGGAGGGGCTCTGGAAACACCATATATTTT. Translated: CASSPWRGSGNTIYF.

V and J are TRBV9 and TRBJ2-1, with 13 bases fitting TRBD2. Germline V gene sequence: CDR1 SGDLS, CDR2 YYNGEE. The CDR3 has 15 amino acids. V lost 7 bases, J lost 4 bases, and 5 bases stayed unmatched. The CDR3 loop is CASGTSGKGYNEQFF. As DNA, the CDR3 is TGTGCCAGCGGGACTAGCGGGAAAGGGTACAATGAGCAGTTCTTC.

The J gene is TRBJ1-4, the V gene TRBV2; a weak D match, TRBD1 (6 bases). Trimming shortened V by 8 bases and J by 5 bases, and 18 bases separated the two germline ends. The CDR3 consists of 15 residues. Germline CDR1 and CDR2: SNHLY and FYNNEI. CDR3 nucleotide sequence: TGTGCCAGCGGCGTGTCGGACAGCCGAAATGAAAAACTGTTTTTT. Its protein product is CASGVSDSRNEKLFF.

The V and J genes are TRBV6-6 and TRBJ2-2; D unclear. Trimming stripped 5 bases from V and 1 base from J, with 11 bases between. Germline CDR1 and CDR2: MNHNY and SVGAGI (reference sequence). This CDR3 spans 15 amino acids. The CDR3 bases are TGTGCCAGCAGTCGCCGAGTTGAGAACACCGGGGAGCTGTTTTTT. It encodes CASSRRVENTGELFF.

This chain connects TRBV25-1 to TRBJ2-7; D call uncertain. Germline lookup yields CDR1 MGHDK and CDR2 SYGVNS. V was clipped by 6 bases and J by 0 bases, with 6 bases between them. This CDR3 spans 12 amino acids. This CDR3 reads CASRDSSYEQYF. The CDR3 region has the DNA TGTGCCAGCAGAGACTCCTCCTACGAGCAGTACTTC.

This clone showed up just once. The chain employs TRBV13 and TRBJ2-1, with D tentatively TRBD2 (6 bases). This CDR3 has 15 residues. V was trimmed by 0 bases and J by 10 bases, leaving 16 bases between them. Germline values: CDR1 PRHDT, CDR2 FYEKMQ (reference sequence). Here the CDR3 reads CASSLGRLLAGEQFF. The CDR3 DNA follows: TGTGCCAGCAGCTTAGGCCGGTTACTAGCAGGAGAGCAGTTCTTC.

CDR3 coding DNA: TGTGCCAGCAGCCGAGCGACGAGAGCGGGGGAATACAATGAGCAGTTCTTC. It codes for CASSRATRAGEYNEQFF. V gene TRBV11-3 combines with J gene TRBJ2-1, with 8 bases identical to TRBD2. The CDR3 spans 17 residues. Germline V gene sequence: CDR1 SGHNT, CDR2 YENEEA. V trimming: 5 bases; J trimming: 4 bases; junction bases outside the gene matches: 13.

The chain recombines TRBV9 with TRBJ2-7; D is possibly TRBD1 (5 bases). Trimming pared 0 bases from V and 2 bases from J, leaving 9 bases between. CDR3 length equals 14 residues. The germline CDR1 and CDR2 sequences are SGDLS and YYNGEE. CDR3: CASSVDQGTYEQYF. CDR3 DNA sequence: TGTGCCAGCAGCGTAGATCAGGGAACCTACGAGCAGTACTTC.

This chain joins TRBV5-1 and TRBJ2-3; D perhaps matches TRBD2 (6 bases). The CDR3 is 16 residues long. V gave up 2 bases and J gave up 3 bases, with 16 bases separating them. Germline V gene lookup returns CDR1 SGHRS and CDR2 YFSETQ. The CDR3 reads CASSFGGFWGTDTQYF. CDR3 sequence (DNA): TGCGCCAGCAGCTTCGGAGGGTTTTGGGGGACAGATACGCAGTATTTT.